The source of this T cell receptor beta chain is a study of cytomegalovirus exposure and HLA in healthy donors. Findings and limits, study-wide: Confirmation in vitro established that a few CMV-associated chains were specific for CMV antigens.

Assay used: immunoSEQ multiplex PCR; TCRdb lists only in-frame clones, some missing. The repertoire holds over 50,000 clones, with almost 97% as singletons. Trimming took 8 bases from V and 1 from J; bases not matched to a gene: 11. This CDR3 is 15 amino acids long. Germline V lookup: CDR1 SNHLY, CDR2 FYNNEI. Comments on this clone: Its antigen remains unknown.

This TCR was recovered from a woman in her late teens or twenties in good health and CMV-seronegative. The chain couples TRBV2 to TRBJ2-7, with 7 positions matching TRBD1. The sample taken for sequencing was PBMCs. The CDR3 sequence: CASAKDRTPSYEQYF. The CDR3 nucleotides read TGTGCCAGCGCGAAGGACAGGACCCCTTCCTACGAGCAGTACTTC.